This TCR beta chain was obtained from a study of long-term antiretroviral therapy in people with HIV. The CDR3 runs to 13 residues. With 10 bases removed from V and 2 bases from J, the gap between germline ends came to 14 bases. CDR1 and CDR2 from the germline V gene are SGHTA and FQGNSA. The libraries were made with immunoSEQ v3.0 at survey level. The data were produced by immunoSEQ multiplex PCR, yet TCRdb's version contains in-frame clones alone and is incomplete. This sample has approximately 36,000 clones; around 79% occur once, and the top ten carry around 6.3%. This clone was recorded a few times.

V gene TRBV7-2 combines with J gene TRBJ1-2; D call uncertain. This TCR derives from a young man with HIV. Sample: unsorted PBMCs, taken 0.6 years after starting antiretroviral therapy. DNA of the CDR3: TGTGCCACCCCACTTTTCAGGAACTATGGCTACACCTTC. Protein sequence: CATPLFRNYGYTF.